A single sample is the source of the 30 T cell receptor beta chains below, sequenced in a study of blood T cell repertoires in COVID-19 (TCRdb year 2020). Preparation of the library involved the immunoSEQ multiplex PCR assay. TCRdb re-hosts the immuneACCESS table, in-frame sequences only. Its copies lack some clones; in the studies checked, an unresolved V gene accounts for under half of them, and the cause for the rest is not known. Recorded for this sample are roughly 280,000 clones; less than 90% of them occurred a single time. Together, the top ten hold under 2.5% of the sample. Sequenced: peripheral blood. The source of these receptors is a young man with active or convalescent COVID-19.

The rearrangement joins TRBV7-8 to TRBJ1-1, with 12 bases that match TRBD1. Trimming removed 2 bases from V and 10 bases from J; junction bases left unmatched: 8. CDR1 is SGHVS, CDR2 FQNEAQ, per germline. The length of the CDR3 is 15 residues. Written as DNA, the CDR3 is TGTGCCAGCAGCTTAAACCGGGACAGGGGGCCGGTAGCTTTCTTT. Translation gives CASSLNRDRGPVAFF.

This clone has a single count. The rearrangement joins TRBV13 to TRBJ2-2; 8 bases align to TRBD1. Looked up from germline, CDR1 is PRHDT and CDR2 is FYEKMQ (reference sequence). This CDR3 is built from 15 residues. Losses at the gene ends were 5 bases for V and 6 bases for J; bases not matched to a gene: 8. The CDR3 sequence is CASSTTGAGAGELFF. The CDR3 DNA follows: TGTGCCAGCAGCACGACAGGGGCCGGGGCCGGGGAGCTGTTTTTT. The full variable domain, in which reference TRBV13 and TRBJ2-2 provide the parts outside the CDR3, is AAGVIQSPRHLIKEKRETATLKCYPIPRHDTVYWYQQGPGQDPQFLISFYEKMQSDKGSIPDRFSAQQFSDYHSELNMSSLELGDSALYFCASSTTGAGAGELFFGEGSRLTVL.

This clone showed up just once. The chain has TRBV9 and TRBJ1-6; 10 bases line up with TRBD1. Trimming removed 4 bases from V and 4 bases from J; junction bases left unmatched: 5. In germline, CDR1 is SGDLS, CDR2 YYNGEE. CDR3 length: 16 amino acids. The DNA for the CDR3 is TGTGCCAGCAGCAGGAGGACAGGGGGGTATAATTCACCCCTCCACTTT. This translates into CASSRRTGGYNSPLHF.

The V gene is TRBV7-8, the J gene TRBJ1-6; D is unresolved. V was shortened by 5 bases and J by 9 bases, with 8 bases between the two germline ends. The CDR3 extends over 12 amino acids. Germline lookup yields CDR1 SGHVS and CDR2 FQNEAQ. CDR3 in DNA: TGTGCCAGCAGCCCGCCGAGTTCACCCCTCCACTTT. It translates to CASSPPSSPLHF.

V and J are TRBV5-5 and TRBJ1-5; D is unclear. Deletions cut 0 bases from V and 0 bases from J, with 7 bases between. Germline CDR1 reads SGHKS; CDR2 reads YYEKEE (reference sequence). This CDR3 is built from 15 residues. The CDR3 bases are TGTGCCAGCAGCTTGGCTGCGAATAGCAATCAGCCCCAGCATTTT. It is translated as CASSLAANSNQPQHF.

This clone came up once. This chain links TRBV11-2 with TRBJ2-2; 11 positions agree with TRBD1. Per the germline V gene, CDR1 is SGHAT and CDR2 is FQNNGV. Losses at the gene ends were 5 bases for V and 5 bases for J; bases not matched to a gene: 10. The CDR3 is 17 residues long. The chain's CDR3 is CASSPSGTGGVTGELFF. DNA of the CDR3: TGTGCCAGCAGCCCCTCCGGGACAGGGGGAGTGACCGGGGAGCTGTTTTTT. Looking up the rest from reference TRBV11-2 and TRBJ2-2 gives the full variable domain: EAGVAQSPRYKIIEKRQSVAFWCNPISGHATLYWYQQILGQGPKLLIQFQNNGVVDDSQLPKDRFSAERLKGVDSTLKIQPAKLEDSAVYLCASSPSGTGGVTGELFFGEGSRLTVL.

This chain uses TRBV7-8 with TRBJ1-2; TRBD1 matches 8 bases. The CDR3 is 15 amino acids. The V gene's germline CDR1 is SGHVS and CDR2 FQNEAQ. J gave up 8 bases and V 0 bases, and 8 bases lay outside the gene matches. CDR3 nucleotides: TGTGCCAGCAGCTTAGCCCAGGGGGCAAATTTAGGCTACACCTTC. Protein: CASSLAQGANLGYTF.

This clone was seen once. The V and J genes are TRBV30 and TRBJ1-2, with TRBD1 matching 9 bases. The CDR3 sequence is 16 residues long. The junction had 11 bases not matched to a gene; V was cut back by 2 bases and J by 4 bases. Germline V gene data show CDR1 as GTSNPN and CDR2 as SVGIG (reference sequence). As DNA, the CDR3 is TGTGCCTGGAGTAGAAGGAGGGACAGGGTATCCTATGGCTACACCTTC. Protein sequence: CAWSRRRDRVSYGYTF.

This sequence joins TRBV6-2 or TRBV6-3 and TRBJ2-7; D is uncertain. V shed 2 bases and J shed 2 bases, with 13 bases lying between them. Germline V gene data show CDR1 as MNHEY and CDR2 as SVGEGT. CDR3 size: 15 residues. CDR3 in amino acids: CASSYPPQTTYEQYF. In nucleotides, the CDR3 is TGTGCCAGCAGTTACCCGCCTCAAACAACCTACGAGCAGTACTTC.

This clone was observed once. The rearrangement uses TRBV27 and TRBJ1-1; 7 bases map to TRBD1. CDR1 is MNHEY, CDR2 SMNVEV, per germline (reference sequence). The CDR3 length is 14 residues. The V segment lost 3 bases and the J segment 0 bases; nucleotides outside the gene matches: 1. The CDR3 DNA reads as TGTGCCAGCAGTTTGGGACAGATGAACACTGAAGCTTTCTTT. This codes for CASSLGQMNTEAFF.

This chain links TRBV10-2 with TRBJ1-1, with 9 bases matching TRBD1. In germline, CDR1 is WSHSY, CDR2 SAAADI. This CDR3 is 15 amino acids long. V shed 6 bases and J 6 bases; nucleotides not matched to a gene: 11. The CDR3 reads CASRPPGQGTAEAFF. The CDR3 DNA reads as TGCGCCAGCAGGCCGCCGGGACAGGGAACGGCTGAAGCTTTCTTT.

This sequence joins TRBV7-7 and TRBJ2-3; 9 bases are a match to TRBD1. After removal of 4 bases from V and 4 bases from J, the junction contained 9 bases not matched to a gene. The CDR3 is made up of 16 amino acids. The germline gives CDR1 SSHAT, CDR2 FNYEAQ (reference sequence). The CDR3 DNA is TGTGCCAGCAGCTCACAAGGGACAGGGTCGGCAGATACGCAGTATTTT. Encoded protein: CASSSQGTGSADTQYF.

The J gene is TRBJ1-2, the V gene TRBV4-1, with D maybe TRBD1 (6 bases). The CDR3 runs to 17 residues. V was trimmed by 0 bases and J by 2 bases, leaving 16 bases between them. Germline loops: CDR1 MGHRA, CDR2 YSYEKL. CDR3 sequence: CASSQDASRGGNYGYTF. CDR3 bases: TGCGCCAGCAGCCAAGATGCGAGCAGGGGAGGGAACTATGGCTACACCTTC.

CDR3 amino acids: CASSIGRGSRSGANVLTF. CDR3 in DNA: TGTGCCAGTAGTATAGGGCGGGGCAGTCGCTCTGGGGCCAACGTCCTGACTTTC. The chain uses TRBV19 and TRBJ2-6; possibly TRBD2 for D (6 bases). There are 18 residues in the CDR3. The germline V and J ends were trimmed by 1 base and 0 bases, with 13 bases remaining between them. CDR1 and CDR2 (germline): LNHDA, SQIVND (reference sequence).

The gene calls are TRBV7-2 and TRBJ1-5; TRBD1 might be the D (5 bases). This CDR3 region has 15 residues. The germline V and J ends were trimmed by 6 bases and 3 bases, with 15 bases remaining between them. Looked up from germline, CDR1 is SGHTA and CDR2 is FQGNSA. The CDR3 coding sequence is TGTGCCAGCAGGATGGGAGGGGAACACAATCAGCCCCAGCATTTT. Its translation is CASRMGGEHNQPQHF.

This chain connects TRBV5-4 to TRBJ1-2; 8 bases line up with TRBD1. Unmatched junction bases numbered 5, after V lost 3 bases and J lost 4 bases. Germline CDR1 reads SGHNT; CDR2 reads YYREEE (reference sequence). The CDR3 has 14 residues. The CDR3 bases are TGTGCCAGCAGCTCGGGACAGGTCGTCTATGGCTACACCTTC. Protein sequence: CASSSGQVVYGYTF.

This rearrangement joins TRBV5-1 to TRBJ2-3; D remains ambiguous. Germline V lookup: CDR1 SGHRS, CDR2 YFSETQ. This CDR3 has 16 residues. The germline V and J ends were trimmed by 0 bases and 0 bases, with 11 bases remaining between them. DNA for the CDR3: TGCGCCAGCAGCTTGGGTGCGTCCCCTAGCACAGATACGCAGTATTTT. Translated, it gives CASSLGASPSTDTQYF.

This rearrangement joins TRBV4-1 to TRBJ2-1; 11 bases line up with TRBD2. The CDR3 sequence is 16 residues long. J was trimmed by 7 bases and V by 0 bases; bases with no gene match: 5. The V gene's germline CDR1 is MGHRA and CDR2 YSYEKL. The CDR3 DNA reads TGCGCCAGCAGCCAAGATACGAGACTAGCGGGGAATGAGCAGTTCTTC. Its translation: CASSQDTRLAGNEQFF.

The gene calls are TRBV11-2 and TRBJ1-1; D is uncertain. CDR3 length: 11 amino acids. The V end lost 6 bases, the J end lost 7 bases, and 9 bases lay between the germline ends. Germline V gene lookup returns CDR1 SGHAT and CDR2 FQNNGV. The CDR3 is CASRVEGEAFF. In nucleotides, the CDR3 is TGTGCCAGCAGAGTCGAGGGTGAAGCTTTCTTT.

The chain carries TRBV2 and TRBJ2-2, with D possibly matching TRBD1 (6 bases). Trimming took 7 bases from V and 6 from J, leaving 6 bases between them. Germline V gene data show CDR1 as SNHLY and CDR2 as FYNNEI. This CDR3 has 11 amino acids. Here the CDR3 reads CASKGAGELFF. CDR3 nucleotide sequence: TGTGCCAGCAAGGGGGCCGGGGAGCTGTTTTTT.

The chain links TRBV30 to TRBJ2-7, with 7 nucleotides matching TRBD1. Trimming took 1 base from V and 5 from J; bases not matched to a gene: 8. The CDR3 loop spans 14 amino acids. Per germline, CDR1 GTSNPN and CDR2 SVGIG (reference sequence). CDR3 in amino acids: CAWSGDSYSNEQYF. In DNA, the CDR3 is TGTGCCTGGAGTGGGGACAGTTATTCTAACGAGCAGTACTTC.

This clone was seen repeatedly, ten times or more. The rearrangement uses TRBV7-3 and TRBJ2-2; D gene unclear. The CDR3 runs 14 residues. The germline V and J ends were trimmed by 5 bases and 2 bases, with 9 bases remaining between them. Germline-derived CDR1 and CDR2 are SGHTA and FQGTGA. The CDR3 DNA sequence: TGTGCCAGCAGCCCCCGGGTCAACACCGGGGAGCTGTTTTTT. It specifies CASSPRVNTGELFF.

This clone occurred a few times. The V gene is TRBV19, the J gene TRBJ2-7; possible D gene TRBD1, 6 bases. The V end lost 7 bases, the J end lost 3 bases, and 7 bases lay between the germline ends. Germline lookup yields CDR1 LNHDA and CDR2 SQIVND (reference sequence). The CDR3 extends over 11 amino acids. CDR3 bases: TGTGCCAGTACGGACAGCTACGAGCAGTACTTC. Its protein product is CASTDSYEQYF.

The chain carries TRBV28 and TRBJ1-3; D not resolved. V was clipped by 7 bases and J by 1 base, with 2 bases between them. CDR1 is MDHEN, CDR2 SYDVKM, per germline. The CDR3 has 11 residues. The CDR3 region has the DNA TGTGCCAGCACATCTGGAAACACCATATATTTT. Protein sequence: CASTSGNTIYF.

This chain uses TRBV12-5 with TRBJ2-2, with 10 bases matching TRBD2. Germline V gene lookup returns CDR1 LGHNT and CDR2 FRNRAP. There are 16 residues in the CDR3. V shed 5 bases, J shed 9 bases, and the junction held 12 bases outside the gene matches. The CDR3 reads CASGPLTSGDPRELFF. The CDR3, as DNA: TGTGCTAGTGGTCCCCTAACTAGCGGGGATCCCCGGGAGCTGTTTTTT.

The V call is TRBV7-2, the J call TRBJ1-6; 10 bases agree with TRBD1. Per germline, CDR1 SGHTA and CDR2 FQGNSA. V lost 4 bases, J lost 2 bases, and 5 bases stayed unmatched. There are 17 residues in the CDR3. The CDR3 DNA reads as TGTGCCAGCAGCTCCCGACAGGGGGCGGCCTATAATTCACCCCTCCACTTT. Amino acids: CASSSRQGAAYNSPLHF.

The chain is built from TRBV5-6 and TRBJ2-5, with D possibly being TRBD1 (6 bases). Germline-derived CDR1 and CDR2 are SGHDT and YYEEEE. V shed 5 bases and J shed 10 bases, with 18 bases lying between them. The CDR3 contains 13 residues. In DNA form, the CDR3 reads TGTGCCAGCAGTTTTTTGGGGACATTGGACCAGTACTTC. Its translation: CASSFLGTLDQYF.

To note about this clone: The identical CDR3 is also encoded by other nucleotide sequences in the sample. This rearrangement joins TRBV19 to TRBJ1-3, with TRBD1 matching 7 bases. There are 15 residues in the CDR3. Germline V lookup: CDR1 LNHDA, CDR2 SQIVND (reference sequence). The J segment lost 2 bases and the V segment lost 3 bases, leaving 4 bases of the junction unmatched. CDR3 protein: CASSIRQGAGNTIYF. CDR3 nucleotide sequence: TGTGCCAGTAGTATCCGTCAGGGGGCTGGAAACACCATATATTTT.

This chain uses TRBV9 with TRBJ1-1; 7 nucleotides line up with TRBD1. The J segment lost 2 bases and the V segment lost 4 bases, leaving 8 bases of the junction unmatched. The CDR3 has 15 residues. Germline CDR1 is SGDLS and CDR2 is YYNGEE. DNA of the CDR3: TGTGCCAGCAGCCCGACAGGGAGTATAAACACTGAAGCTTTCTTT. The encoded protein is CASSPTGSINTEAFF.

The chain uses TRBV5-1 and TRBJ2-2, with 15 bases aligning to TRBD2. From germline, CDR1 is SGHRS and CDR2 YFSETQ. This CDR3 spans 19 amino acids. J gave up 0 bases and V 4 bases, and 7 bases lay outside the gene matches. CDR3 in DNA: TGCGCCAGCAGCACAGGGACTAGCGGGGGGCTAGCGAACACCGGGGAGCTGTTTTTT. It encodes CASSTGTSGGLANTGELFF.